The 6 T cell receptor beta chains listed next were all sequenced from one sample in a study of T cells in women clearing cervical HPV infection. The table came from immunoSEQ multiplex PCR; TCRdb's copy has only in-frame clones and leaves some out. The sample data list about 14,000 clones. The sequencing sample was made of blood buffy coat. Every receptor here comes from a woman aged 18 to 75 with a cervical HPV16 infection that either progressed to CIN3+ or cleared (not recorded which).

As regards this clone: The read terminates 3 residues before the CDR3 end, so the remaining end is supplied by the germline J gene. The chain carries TRBV10-2 and TRBJ2-3; 7 nucleotides match TRBD1. Germline CDR1 is WSHSY and CDR2 is SAAADI. The CDR3 runs 15 residues. Germline trimming cut 4 bases from V and 3 bases from J; bases unmatched to any gene: 7. CDR3 bases read: TGCGCCAGCAGTGTGGGGACAGCGTTTACAGATACG. The encoded protein is CASSVGTAFTDT. The complete CDR3 protein is CASSVGTAFTDTQYF.

Regarding this clone: The DNA ends 3 residues before the CDR3 does, and the rest of the CDR3 is filled in from the germline J gene. V gene TRBV18 combines with J gene TRBJ2-5; a possible D gene is TRBD1 (5 bases). Trimming removed 1 base at V and 1 base at J, with 10 bases between. The CDR3 covers 15 residues. The V gene's germline CDR1 is KGHSH and CDR2 LQKENI. The CDR3 sequence is CASSPRTGIQETQYF. The CDR3 DNA, read in part, is TGTGCCAGCTCACCACGAACAGGCATCCAAGAGACC.

Regarding this clone: The CDR3 is cut off 3 residues early in the read; its end comes from the germline J gene. The rearrangement joins TRBV7-2 to TRBJ2-3, with D perhaps TRBD2 (7 bases). The germline gives CDR1 SGHTA, CDR2 FQGNSA. CDR3 length: 15 amino acids. The part of the CDR3 DNA that was read is TGTGCCAGCAGCTTAGTACGGGGGGCCCAGGGGACG. Protein sequence: CASSLVRGAQGT. The full CDR3 protein reads CASSLVRGAQGTQYF. Full variable domain (rest looked up from reference TRBV7-2 and TRBJ2-3): GAGVSQSPSNKVTEKGKDVELRCDPISGHTALYWYRQSLGQGLEFLIYFQGNSAPDKSGLPSDRFSAERTGGSVSTLTIQRTQQEDSAVYLCASSLVRGAQGTQYFGPGTRLTVL.

Points on this clone: The missing CDR3 end, 3 residues past where the read stops, is filled in from the germline J gene. The chain is built from TRBV5-1 and TRBJ2-5, with 8 positions matching TRBD1. V shed 0 bases, J shed 7 bases, and the junction held 11 bases outside the gene matches. This CDR3 contains 16 residues. Germline CDR1 and CDR2: SGHRS and YFSETQ. Here the CDR3 reads CASSLDPQGTGGTQYF. Incomplete CDR3 DNA: TGCGCCAGCAGCTTGGACCCGCAGGGAACAGGGGGGACC.

Note on this clone: The observed sequence ends 3 residues before the CDR3 terminus, with the missing tail filled in from the germline J gene. The V and J genes are TRBV5-1 and TRBJ1-2; D remains ambiguous. The CDR3 consists of 12 residues. Trimming pared 3 bases from V and 4 bases from J, leaving 7 bases between. Germline V lookup: CDR1 SGHRS, CDR2 YFSETQ. Partial CDR3 DNA: TGCGCCAGCAGCTGGGCTGGCTATGGC. This sequence encodes CASSWAGYG. The CDR3 as a whole reads CASSWAGYGYTF. The full variable domain, in which reference TRBV5-1 and TRBJ1-2 provide the parts outside the CDR3, is KAGVTQTPRYLIKTRGQQVTLSCSPISGHRSVSWYQQTPGQGLQFLFEYFSETQRNKGNFPGRFSGRQFSNSRSEMNVSTLELGDSALYLCASSWAGYGYTFGSGTRLTVV.

As concerns this clone: The read terminates 3 residues ahead of where the CDR3 ends, so the germline J gene completes it. This rearrangement joins TRBV3-1 (or the pseudogene TRBV3-2) to TRBJ2-1; 9 bases match TRBD1. Looked up from germline, CDR1 is LGHDT and CDR2 is YNNKEL (reference sequence). This CDR3 contains 15 residues. V lost 4 bases to trimming and J lost 5 bases; unmatched junction nucleotides: 6. The sequenced CDR3 bases are TGTGCCAGCAGCCTCCTCGGGACAGGGAACAATGAG. As protein: CASSLLGTGNNE. The entire CDR3 protein is CASSLLGTGNNEQFF.